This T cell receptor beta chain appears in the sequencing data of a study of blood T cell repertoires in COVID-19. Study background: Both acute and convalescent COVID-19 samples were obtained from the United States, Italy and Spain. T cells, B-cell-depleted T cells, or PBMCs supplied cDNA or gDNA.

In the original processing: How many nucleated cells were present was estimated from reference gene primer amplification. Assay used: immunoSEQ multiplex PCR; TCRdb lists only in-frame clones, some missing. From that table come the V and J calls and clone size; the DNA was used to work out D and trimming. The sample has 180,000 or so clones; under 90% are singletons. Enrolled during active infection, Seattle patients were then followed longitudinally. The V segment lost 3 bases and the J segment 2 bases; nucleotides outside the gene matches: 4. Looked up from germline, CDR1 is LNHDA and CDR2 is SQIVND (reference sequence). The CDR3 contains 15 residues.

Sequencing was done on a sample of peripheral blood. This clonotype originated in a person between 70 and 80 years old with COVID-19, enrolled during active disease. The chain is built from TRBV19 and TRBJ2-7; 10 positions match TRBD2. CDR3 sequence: CASSIKREGPYEQYF. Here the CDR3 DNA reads TGTGCCAGTAGTATCAAGCGGGAGGGGCCCTACGAGCAGTACTTC.